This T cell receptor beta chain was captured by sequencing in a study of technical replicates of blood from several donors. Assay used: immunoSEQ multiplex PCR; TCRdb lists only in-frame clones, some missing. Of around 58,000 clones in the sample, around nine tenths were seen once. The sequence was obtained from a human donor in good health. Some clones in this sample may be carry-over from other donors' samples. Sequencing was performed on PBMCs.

CDR3 loop: CARTSGGGLIDGTEAFF. The CDR3, as DNA: TGTGCCAGGACCTCCGGGGGAGGCCTAATTGATGGCACTGAAGCTTTCTTT. V is TRBV6-4 and J is TRBJ1-1, with D possibly TRBD1 on 5 matching bases. Trimming took off 9 bases at V and 4 bases at J, with 27 bases between the two ends. The CDR3 runs 17 residues. The germline V gene has CDR1 MRHNA and CDR2 SNTAGT.